The rows below give T cell receptor beta chains drawn from one sample of a study of cytomegalovirus exposure and HLA in healthy donors. TCRdb's table, derived via immunoSEQ multiplex PCR, lists solely in-frame clones and lacks some. The sample includes about 89,000 clones, around 74% of them seen just once. Specimen: PBMCs. All receptors derive from a male donor in good health and CMV-seronegative. Both conserved end residues are part of each CDR3. The order of the fields is D gene, clone size, J gene, V gene, CDR3 protein, CDR3 DNA. A D gene is named only where the DNA matches it firmly. Only some rows state a clone size, as once, few, many or a class for expanded clones.

d_call: TRBD1; clone_size: many; j_call: TRBJ1-4; v_call: TRBV4-1; cdr3_aa: CASSTGRGEEKLFF; cdr3_nt: TGCGCCAGCTCCACGGGCAGGGGGGAAGAAAAACTGTTTTTT
d_call: TRBD2; clone_size: NA; j_call: TRBJ2-7; v_call: TRBV7-8; cdr3_aa: CASSPTRLAGGTEQYF; cdr3_nt: TGTGCCAGCAGCCCCACACGACTAGCGGGAGGGACCGAGCAGTACTTC
d_call: NA; clone_size: NA; j_call: TRBJ1-2; v_call: TRBV18; cdr3_aa: CASSPPFEDYGYTF; cdr3_nt: TGTGCCAGCTCACCACCGTTCGAGGATTATGGCTACACCTTC
d_call: TRBD1; clone_size: NA; j_call: TRBJ2-7; v_call: TRBV27; cdr3_aa: CASSTTWTGGNEQYF; cdr3_nt: TGTGCCAGCAGTACGACGTGGACAGGGGGCAACGAGCAGTACTTC
d_call: TRBD2; clone_size: NA; j_call: TRBJ2-7; v_call: TRBV19; cdr3_aa: CASSIGTSGYEQYF; cdr3_nt: TGTGCCAGTAGTATTGGGACTAGCGGCTACGAGCAGTACTTC
d_call: NA; clone_size: NA; j_call: TRBJ2-7; v_call: TRBV29-1; cdr3_aa: CSVEDGTDVSGEQYF; cdr3_nt: TGCAGCGTTGAAGACGGGACTGATGTTTCGGGGGAGCAGTACTTC
d_call: NA; clone_size: few; j_call: TRBJ2-1; v_call: TRBV14; cdr3_aa: CASSLQGYNEQFF; cdr3_nt: TGTGCCAGCAGCCTCCAGGGGTACAATGAGCAGTTCTTC
d_call: TRBD2; clone_size: once; j_call: TRBJ2-1; v_call: TRBV10-3; cdr3_aa: CAISSGLAGSGGNEQFF; cdr3_nt: TGTGCCATCAGCTCGGGACTAGCGGGAAGCGGGGGGAATGAGCAGTTCTTC
d_call: TRBD2; clone_size: NA; j_call: TRBJ2-7; v_call: TRBV28; cdr3_aa: CASSFRASGGGGQYF; cdr3_nt: TGTGCCAGCAGTTTTAGGGCTAGCGGAGGAGGCGGGCAGTACTTC
d_call: TRBD2; clone_size: NA; j_call: TRBJ2-1; v_call: TRBV4-1; cdr3_aa: CASSQESSGNSYNEQFF; cdr3_nt: TGCGCCAGCAGCCAAGAGAGTAGCGGGAACTCCTACAATGAGCAGTTCTTC
d_call: NA; clone_size: NA; j_call: TRBJ2-5; v_call: TRBV9; cdr3_aa: CASSGTVETQYF; cdr3_nt: TGTGCCAGCAGCGGGACAGTAGAGACCCAGTACTTC
d_call: NA; clone_size: NA; j_call: TRBJ2-2; v_call: TRBV28; cdr3_aa: CASSLPLSGTGELFF; cdr3_nt: TGTGCCAGCAGTTTACCGTTGAGTGGCACCGGGGAGCTGTTTTTT
d_call: TRBD1; clone_size: NA; j_call: TRBJ1-4; v_call: TRBV5-4; cdr3_aa: CASSWGTGREKLFF; cdr3_nt: TGTGCCAGCAGCTGGGGGACAGGGCGGGAAAAACTGTTTTTT
d_call: NA; clone_size: NA; j_call: TRBJ2-1; v_call: TRBV4-1; cdr3_aa: CASSQVLYNEQFF; cdr3_nt: TGCGCCAGCAGCCAAGTCCTTTACAATGAGCAGTTCTTC
d_call: TRBD1; clone_size: NA; j_call: TRBJ2-3; v_call: TRBV9; cdr3_aa: CASSGQDSDTQYF; cdr3_nt: TGTGCCAGCTCGGGACAGGACTCAGATACGCAGTATTTT
d_call: TRBD1; clone_size: few; j_call: TRBJ2-3; v_call: TRBV5-5; cdr3_aa: CASSLRQGANTQYF; cdr3_nt: TGTGCCAGCAGCTTGAGACAGGGGGCAAATACGCAGTATTTT
d_call: TRBD1; clone_size: NA; j_call: TRBJ1-2; v_call: TRBV27; cdr3_aa: CASRPRDRGFTNYGYTF; cdr3_nt: TGTGCCAGCAGGCCCCGGGACAGGGGTTTTACTAACTATGGCTACACCTTC
d_call: TRBD2; clone_size: NA; j_call: TRBJ2-3; v_call: TRBV9; cdr3_aa: CASSPLAGVVSTDTQYF; cdr3_nt: TGTGCCAGCAGCCCCTTAGCGGGAGTGGTTAGCACAGATACGCAGTATTTT
d_call: NA; clone_size: NA; j_call: TRBJ2-2; v_call: TRBV7-9; cdr3_aa: CASSFTVLNGELFF; cdr3_nt: TGTGCCAGCAGCTTTACGGTACTAAATGGGGAGCTGTTTTTT
d_call: TRBD1; clone_size: NA; j_call: TRBJ2-2; v_call: TRBV5-5; cdr3_aa: CASSFHTGTGGPGELFF; cdr3_nt: TGTGCCAGCAGCTTCCACACTGGGACAGGGGGCCCCGGGGAGCTGTTTTTT
d_call: NA; clone_size: few; j_call: TRBJ2-7; v_call: TRBV6-5; cdr3_aa: CASSTPPQGFNEQYF; cdr3_nt: TGTGCCAGCAGTACGCCGCCACAGGGATTTAACGAGCAGTACTTC
d_call: NA; clone_size: NA; j_call: TRBJ2-3; v_call: TRBV5-1; cdr3_aa: CASSLVRFNTDTQYF; cdr3_nt: TGCGCCAGCAGCTTGGTTCGGTTTAACACAGATACGCAGTATTTT
d_call: NA; clone_size: NA; j_call: TRBJ2-7; v_call: TRBV5-4; cdr3_aa: CASSSVLPGVSYEQYF; cdr3_nt: TGTGCCAGCAGCTCCGTTCTACCGGGAGTCTCCTACGAGCAGTACTTC
d_call: NA; clone_size: NA; j_call: TRBJ1-3; v_call: TRBV5-1; cdr3_aa: CASSPWGGNSGNTIYF; cdr3_nt: TGCGCCAGCAGCCCGTGGGGGGGCAACTCTGGAAACACCATATATTTT
d_call: NA; clone_size: NA; j_call: TRBJ2-7; v_call: TRBV4-2; cdr3_aa: CASSQVEQSSYEQYF; cdr3_nt: TGTGCCAGCAGCCAAGTTGAACAAAGCTCCTACGAGCAGTACTTC
d_call: TRBD2; clone_size: once; j_call: TRBJ2-1; v_call: TRBV29-1; cdr3_aa: CSAGLAGSSYNEQFF; cdr3_nt: TGCAGCGCCGGACTAGCGGGTAGCTCCTACAATGAGCAGTTCTTC
d_call: TRBD1; clone_size: few; j_call: TRBJ2-2; v_call: TRBV7-7; cdr3_aa: CASETGPGELFF; cdr3_nt: TGTGCCAGCGAGACAGGGCCCGGGGAGCTGTTTTTT
d_call: TRBD1; clone_size: NA; j_call: TRBJ1-1; v_call: TRBV7-9; cdr3_aa: CASSTGVPFEAFF; cdr3_nt: TGTGCCAGCAGCACAGGGGTGCCATTTGAAGCTTTCTTT
d_call: NA; clone_size: NA; j_call: TRBJ2-5; v_call: TRBV9; cdr3_aa: CASSVGVRVETQYF; cdr3_nt: TGTGCCAGCAGCGTAGGGGTTCGGGTAGAGACCCAGTACTTC
d_call: TRBD1; clone_size: NA; j_call: TRBJ2-3; v_call: TRBV5-4; cdr3_aa: CASSLQGAADTQYF; cdr3_nt: TGTGCCAGCAGCTTGCAGGGGGCGGCAGATACGCAGTATTTT
d_call: TRBD1; clone_size: NA; j_call: TRBJ2-6; v_call: TRBV5-1; cdr3_aa: CASSPGQGSGANVLTF; cdr3_nt: TGCGCCAGCAGCCCCGGACAGGGTTCCGGGGCCAACGTCCTGACTTTC
d_call: TRBD2; clone_size: NA; j_call: TRBJ2-3; v_call: TRBV5-4; cdr3_aa: CASSNEREAQYF; cdr3_nt: TGTGCCAGCAGCAATGAGCGGGAGGCGCAGTATTTT
d_call: TRBD1; clone_size: NA; j_call: TRBJ2-3; v_call: TRBV6-6; cdr3_aa: CASTLDRAVDTQYF; cdr3_nt: TGTGCCAGCACCCTGGACAGGGCTGTTGATACGCAGTATTTT
d_call: TRBD1; clone_size: NA; j_call: TRBJ1-1; v_call: TRBV5-1; cdr3_aa: CASSLEGAGTEAFF; cdr3_nt: TGCGCCAGCAGCTTGGAGGGGGCAGGAACTGAAGCTTTCTTT
d_call: TRBD1; clone_size: once; j_call: TRBJ1-2; v_call: TRBV28; cdr3_aa: CASSVLGTANYGYTF; cdr3_nt: TGTGCCAGCAGTGTATTAGGGACAGCTAACTATGGCTACACCTTC
d_call: TRBD1; clone_size: NA; j_call: TRBJ2-7; v_call: TRBV28; cdr3_aa: CASSSGQGAHYEQYF; cdr3_nt: TGTGCCAGCAGTTCCGGACAGGGGGCTCATTACGAGCAGTACTTC